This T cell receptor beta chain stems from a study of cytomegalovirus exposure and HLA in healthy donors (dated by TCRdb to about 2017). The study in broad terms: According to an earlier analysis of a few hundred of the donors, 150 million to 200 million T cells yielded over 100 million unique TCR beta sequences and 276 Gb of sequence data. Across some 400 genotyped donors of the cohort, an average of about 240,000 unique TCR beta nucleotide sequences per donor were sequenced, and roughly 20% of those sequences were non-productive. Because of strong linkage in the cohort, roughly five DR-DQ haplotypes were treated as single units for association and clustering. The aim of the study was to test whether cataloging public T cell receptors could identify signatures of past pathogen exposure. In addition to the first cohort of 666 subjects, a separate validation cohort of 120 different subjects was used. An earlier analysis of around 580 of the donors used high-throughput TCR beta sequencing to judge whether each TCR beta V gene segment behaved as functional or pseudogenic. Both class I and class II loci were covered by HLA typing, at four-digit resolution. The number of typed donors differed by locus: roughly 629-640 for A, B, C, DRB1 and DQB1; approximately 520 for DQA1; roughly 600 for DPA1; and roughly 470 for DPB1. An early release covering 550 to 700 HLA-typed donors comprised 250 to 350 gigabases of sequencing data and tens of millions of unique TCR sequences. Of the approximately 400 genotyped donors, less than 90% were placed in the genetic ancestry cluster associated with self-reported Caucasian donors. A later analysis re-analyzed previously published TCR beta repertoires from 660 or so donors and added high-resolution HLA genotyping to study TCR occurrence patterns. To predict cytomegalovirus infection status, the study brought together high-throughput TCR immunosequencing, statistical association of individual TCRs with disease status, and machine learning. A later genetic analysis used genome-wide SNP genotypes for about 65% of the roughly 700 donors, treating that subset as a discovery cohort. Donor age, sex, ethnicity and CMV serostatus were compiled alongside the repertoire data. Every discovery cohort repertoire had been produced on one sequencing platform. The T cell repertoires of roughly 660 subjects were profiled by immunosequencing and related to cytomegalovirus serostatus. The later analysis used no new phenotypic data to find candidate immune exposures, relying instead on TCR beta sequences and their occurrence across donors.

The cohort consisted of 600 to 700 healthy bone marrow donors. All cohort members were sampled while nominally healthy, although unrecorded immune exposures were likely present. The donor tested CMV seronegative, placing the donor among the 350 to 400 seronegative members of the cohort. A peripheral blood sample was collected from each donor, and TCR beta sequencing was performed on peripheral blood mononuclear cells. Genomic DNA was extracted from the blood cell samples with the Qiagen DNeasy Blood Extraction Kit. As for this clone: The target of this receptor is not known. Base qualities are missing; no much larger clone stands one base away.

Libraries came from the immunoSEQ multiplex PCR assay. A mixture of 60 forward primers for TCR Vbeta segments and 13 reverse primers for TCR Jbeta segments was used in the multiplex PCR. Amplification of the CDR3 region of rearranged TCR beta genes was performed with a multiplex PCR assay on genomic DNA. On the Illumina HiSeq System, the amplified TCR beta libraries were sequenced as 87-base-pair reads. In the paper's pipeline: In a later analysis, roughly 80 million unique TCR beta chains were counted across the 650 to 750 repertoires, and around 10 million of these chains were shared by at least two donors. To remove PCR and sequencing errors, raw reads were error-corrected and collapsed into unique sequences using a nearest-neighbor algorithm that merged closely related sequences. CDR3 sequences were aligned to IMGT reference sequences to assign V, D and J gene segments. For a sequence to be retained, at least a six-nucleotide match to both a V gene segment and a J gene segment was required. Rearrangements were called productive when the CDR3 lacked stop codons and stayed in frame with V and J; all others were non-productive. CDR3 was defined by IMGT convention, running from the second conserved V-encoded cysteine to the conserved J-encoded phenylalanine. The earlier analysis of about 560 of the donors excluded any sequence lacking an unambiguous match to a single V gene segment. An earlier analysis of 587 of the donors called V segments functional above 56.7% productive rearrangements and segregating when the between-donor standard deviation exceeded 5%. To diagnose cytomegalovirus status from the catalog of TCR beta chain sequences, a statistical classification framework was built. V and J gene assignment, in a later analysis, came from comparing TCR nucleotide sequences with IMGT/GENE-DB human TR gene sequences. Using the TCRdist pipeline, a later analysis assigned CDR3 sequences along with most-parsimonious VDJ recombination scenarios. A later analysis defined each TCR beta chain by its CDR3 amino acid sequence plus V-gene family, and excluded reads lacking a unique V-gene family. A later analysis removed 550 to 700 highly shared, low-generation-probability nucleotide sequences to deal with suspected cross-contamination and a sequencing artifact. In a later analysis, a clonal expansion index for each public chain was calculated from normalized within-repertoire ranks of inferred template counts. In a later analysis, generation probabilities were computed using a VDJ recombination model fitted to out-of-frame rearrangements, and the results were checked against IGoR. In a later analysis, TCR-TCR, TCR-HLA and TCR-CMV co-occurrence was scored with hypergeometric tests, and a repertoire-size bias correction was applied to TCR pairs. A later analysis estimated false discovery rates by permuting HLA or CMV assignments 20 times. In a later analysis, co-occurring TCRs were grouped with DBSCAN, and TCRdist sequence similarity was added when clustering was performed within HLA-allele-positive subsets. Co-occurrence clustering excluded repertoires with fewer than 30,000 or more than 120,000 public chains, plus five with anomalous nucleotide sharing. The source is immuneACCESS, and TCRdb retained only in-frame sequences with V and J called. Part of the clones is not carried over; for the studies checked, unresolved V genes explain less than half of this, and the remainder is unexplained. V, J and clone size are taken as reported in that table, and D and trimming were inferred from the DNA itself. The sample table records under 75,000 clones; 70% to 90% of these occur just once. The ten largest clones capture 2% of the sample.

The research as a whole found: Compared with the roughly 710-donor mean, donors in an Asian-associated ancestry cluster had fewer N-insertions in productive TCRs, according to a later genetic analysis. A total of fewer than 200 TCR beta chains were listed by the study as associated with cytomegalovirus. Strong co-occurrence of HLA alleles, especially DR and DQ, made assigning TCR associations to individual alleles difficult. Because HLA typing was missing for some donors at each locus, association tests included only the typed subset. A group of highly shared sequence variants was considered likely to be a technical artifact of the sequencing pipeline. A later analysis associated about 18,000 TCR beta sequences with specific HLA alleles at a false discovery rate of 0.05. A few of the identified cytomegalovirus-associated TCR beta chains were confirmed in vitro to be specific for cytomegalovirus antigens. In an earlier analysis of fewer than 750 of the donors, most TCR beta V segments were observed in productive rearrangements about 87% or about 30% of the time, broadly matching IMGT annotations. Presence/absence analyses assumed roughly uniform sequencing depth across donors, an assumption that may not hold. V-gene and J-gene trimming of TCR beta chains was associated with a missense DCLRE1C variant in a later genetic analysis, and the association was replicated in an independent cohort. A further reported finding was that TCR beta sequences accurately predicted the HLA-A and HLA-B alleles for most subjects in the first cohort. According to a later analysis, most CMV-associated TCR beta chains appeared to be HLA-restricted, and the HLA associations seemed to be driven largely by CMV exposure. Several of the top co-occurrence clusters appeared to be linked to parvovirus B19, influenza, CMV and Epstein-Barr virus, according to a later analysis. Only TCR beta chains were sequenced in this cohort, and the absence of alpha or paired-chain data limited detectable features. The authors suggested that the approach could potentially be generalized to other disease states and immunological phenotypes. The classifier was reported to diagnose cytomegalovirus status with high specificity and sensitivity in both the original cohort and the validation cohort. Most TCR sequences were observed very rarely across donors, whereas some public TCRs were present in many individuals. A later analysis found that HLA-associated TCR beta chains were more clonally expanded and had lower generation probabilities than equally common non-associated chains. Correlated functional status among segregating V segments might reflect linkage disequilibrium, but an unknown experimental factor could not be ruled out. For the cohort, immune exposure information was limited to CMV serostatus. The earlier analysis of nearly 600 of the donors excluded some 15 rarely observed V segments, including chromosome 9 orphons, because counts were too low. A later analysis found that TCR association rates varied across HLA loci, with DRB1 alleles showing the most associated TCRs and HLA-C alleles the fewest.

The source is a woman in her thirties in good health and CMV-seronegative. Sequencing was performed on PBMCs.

In nucleotide form, the sequence is TGTGCCAGCAGCTTCCACAGCGGTTACACTGAAGCTTTCTTT. This gives the protein CASSFHSGYTEAFF. The sequence is built from TRBV5-6 and TRBJ1-1; a confident D gene designation cannot be given. From the germline V gene, CDR1 is SGHDT and CDR2 is YYEEEE. The CDR3 numbers 14 residues from cysteine through phenylalanine. The kept DNA is CDR3 alone, 42 bases in frame from the first base. The junction shows trimming of 2 bases on V and 3 bases on J, plus 11 bases between the germline ends.